These T cell receptor beta chains were read from a single sample in a study of tumor-infiltrating lymphocytes in primary liver carcinoma. TCRdb reanalysed the multiplex PCR reads using MiXCR and keeps one entry per CDR3 protein. The data contain 75,000 to 90,000 distinct CDR3 sequences, 72% of them singletons. The sample was liver tumor tissue from sampling region 1. The receptor set was obtained from a man aged 35 to 55 with primary liver carcinoma and hepatitis B virus infection. Both conserved end residues are part of each CDR3. The D gene is left open where the match is weak.

d_call,v_call,cdr3_aa
-,TRBV11-2,CSSRERDTAYGYIF
TRBD1,TRBV29-1,CSVEGQGVTEAFF
TRBD2,TRBV29-1,CSVESVSGSSYEQYF
-,TRBV6-1,CASSEVAANTEAFF
TRBD1,TRBV12-3/TRBV12-4,CASTLGQVNQPQHF
-,TRBV10-2,CAGSESTSINSPLHF
-,TRBV7-9,CASTGGTTYNKQFF
-,TRBV27,CASSLFPSYEQYF
-,TRBV4-1,CASNQDITGWQPQHF
-,TRBV5-1,CASSMTSGSAYEQYF
-,TRBV4-1,CASSQDFSGSSCEQCF
-,TRBV28,CASSQSPGNPRETQYF
TRBD1,TRBV7-9,CTSNFGQGNTEAFF
TRBD1,TRBV5-4,CATSNDRDRGQETQYF
-,TRBV5-4,CASSRDAANEKLFF
-,TRBV11-2,CASLLLGVYTGELFF
-,TRBV11-2,CVSSLNDAYEQFF
-,TRBV29-1,CSSGLSGLSNEQFF
TRBD2,TRBV11-2,CASSKYSGGVYEQYF
-,TRBV6-2/TRBV6-3,CASSPAWAYEQYF
TRBD1,TRBV11-2,CASGLQTGGIEAFF
-,TRBV2,CARTPRGDSYEQYF
-,TRBV29-1,CGVEIEVGFHEQNF
-,TRBV5-1,CASSFRTTNTRELFF
TRBD2,TRBV11-2,CAGSHSSTSGRGGGFF
TRBD2,TRBV11-1,CACSLGLASEVDNEQFF
-,TRBV6-5,CVSSWGRGASNSPLHF
TRBD2,TRBV11-2,CASSLEGLAWRDTQYF
-,TRBV6-1,CASSASEAQYF
-,TRBV7-9,CTSSLGDMGLQETQYF
-,TRBV7-9,CDSQQRSGVKFF
-,TRBV10-3,CGISESLGTASRSTDTRYF
-,TRBV7-2,CASSFVGAPSYEQYF
-,TRBV29-1,CRVAGQGTNPEAFF
-,TRBV29-1,CSVEDPRHLSLEQFF
TRBD1,TRBV18,CASPPGQGEKLFF
-,TRBV10-2,CASSDFSSYNEQFF
-,TRBV30,CACLGLNSAQELFF
TRBD1,TRBV28,CASSTGPGTASVYTF
-,TRBV4-2,CAISVTGTSVDNEQFF